This T cell receptor (beta chain) was identified in a study of blood T cells in healthy people across ages. For every donor, a draw yielded around 10 milliliters of peripheral blood. PBMCs numbering at least 7 million were isolated per sample. The CDR3 contains 17 residues. The germline CDR1 and CDR2 sequences are MNHNY and SVGAGI (reference sequence). V lost 1 base to trimming and J lost 0 bases; unmatched junction nucleotides: 5. Using a J-beta primer mix together with a sample-barcoded 5' primer, a second PCR was run for roughly 6 to 12 cycles. TCRdb re-analysed the 5' RACE reads in MiXCR, keeping a single row per CDR3 protein. The repertoire consists of approximately 1.5 million distinct CDR3 sequences, with 34% occurring once and the leading ten covering 10% to 12%.

Sequencing was performed on blood. The TCR comes from a woman in her twenties or thirties in good health. This sequence joins TRBV6-6 and TRBJ2-3, with 9 bases matching TRBD2. The chain's CDR3 is CASSYLKLAGSTDTQYF. CDR3 nucleotides: TGTGCCAGCAGTTACTTAAAGCTAGCGGGGAGCACAGATACGCAGTATTTT.